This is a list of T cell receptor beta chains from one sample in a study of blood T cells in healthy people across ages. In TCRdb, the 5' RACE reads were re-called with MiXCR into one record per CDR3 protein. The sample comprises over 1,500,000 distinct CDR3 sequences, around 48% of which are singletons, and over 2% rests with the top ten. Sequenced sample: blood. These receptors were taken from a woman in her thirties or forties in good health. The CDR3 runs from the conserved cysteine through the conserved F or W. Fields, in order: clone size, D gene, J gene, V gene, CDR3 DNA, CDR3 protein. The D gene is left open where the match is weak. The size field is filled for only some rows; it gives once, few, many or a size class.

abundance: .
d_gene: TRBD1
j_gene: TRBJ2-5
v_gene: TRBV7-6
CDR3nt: TGTGCCAGCAGCCGAAATAGGGGGACAGTCCAAGAGACCCAGTACTTC
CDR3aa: CASSRNRGTVQETQYF

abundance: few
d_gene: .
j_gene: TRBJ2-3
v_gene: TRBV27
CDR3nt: TGTGCCAGCAGCCGACAACCTCCTCCGGGTCCAGATACGCAGTATTTT
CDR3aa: CASSRQPPPGPDTQYF

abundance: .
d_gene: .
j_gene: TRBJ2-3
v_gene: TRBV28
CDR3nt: TGTGCCAGCAGTCTGGGGCGTTGGGGCCCCACAGATACGCAGTATTTT
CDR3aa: CASSLGRWGPTDTQYF

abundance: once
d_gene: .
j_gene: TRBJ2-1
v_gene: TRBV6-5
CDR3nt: TGTGCCAGCGCAACGCCAAATGAGCAGTTCTTC
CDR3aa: CASATPNEQFF

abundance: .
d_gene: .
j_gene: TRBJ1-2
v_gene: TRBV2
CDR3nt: TGTGCCAGCAGTGTGGAAAAGGGGACTAACTATGGCTACACCTTC
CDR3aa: CASSVEKGTNYGYTF

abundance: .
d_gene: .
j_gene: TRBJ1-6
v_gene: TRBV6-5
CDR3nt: TGTGCCAGCAACGACAGATATAATTCACCCCTCCACTTT
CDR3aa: CASNDRYNSPLHF

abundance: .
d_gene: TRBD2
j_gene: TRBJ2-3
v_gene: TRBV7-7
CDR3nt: TGTGCTAGCAGCCCTATCAGCGGGGGGCCTAACACAGATACGCAGTATTTT
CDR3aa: CASSPISGGPNTDTQYF

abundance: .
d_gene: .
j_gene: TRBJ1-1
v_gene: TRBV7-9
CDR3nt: TGCGCCAGCACCCTACGTGGAGGGAACACTGAAGCTTTCTTT
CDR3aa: CASTLRGGNTEAFF

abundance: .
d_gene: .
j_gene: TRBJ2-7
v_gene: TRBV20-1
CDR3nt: TGCAGTGCTCCCCGCATTGGCGGGGCCTCCTACGAGCAGTACTTC
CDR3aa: CSAPRIGGASYEQYF

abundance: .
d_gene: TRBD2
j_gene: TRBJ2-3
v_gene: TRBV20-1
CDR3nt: TGCAGTGCTAGATCCTTAGCGGGGGGGCCCTTTACGCAGTATTTT
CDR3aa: CSARSLAGGPFTQYF

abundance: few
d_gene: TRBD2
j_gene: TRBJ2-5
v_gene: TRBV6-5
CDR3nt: TGTGCCAGCAGTTTCCTCCGGGGGGGACAAGAGACCCAGTACTTC
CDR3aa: CASSFLRGGQETQYF

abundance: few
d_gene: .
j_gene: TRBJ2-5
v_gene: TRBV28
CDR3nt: TGTGCCACTTATCGCACAGGACCGCGTGAGACCCAGTACTTC
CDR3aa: CATYRTGPRETQYF

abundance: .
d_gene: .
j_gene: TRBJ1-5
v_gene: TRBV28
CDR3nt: TGTGCCAGCAAGGGGGGGCTTGAACAGCCCCAGCATTTT
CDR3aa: CASKGGLEQPQHF

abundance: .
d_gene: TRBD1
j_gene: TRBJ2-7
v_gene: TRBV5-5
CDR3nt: TGTGCCAGCAGCTTGGAGATCAGGGGGAAAAGCTCCTACGAGCAGTACTTC
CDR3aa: CASSLEIRGKSSYEQYF

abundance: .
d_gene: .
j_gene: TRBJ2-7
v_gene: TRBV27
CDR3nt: TGTGCCAACAGTCAACGACAGACCCTCTCCTACGAGCAGTACTTC
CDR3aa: CANSQRQTLSYEQYF

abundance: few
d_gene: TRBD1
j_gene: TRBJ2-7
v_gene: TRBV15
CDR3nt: TGTGCCACCAGCAGGGACAGGGCCTCCTACGAGCAGTACTTC
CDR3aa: CATSRDRASYEQYF

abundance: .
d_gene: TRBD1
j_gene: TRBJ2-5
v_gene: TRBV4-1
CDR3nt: TGCGCCAGCAGCCCTATGACAGGGGTCCAAGAGACCCAGTACTTC
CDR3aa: CASSPMTGVQETQYF

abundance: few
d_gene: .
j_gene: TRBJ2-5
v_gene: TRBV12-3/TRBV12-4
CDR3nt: TGTGCCAGCAGTTTCTCCCCTCGAGGGCAGTACTTC
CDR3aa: CASSFSPRGQYF

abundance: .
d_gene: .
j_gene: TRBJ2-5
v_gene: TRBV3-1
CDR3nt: TGTGCCAGCAGTGGTACCTTAGGGAGGCAAGAGACCCAGTACTTC
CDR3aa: CASSGTLGRQETQYF

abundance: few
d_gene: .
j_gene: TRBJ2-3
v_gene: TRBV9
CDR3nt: TGTGCCAGCAGCGTAGCTGGTTGGGCTCCTCGCGAAGATACGCAGTATTTT
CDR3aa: CASSVAGWAPREDTQYF

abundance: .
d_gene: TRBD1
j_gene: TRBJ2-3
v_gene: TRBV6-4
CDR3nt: TGTGCCAGCAGTGACTCGAGGTCCCCGACAGGGGGATCAGATACGCAGTATTTT
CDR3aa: CASSDSRSPTGGSDTQYF

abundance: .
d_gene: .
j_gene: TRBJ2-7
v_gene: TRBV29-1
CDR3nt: TGCAGCGTTGAGGACACAGACTTTTACGAGCAGTACTTC
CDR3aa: CSVEDTDFYEQYF

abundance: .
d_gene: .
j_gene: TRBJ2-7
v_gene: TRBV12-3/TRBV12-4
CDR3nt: TGTGCCAGCAGTACCCGGGGGGCGGGGTACGAGCAGTACTTC
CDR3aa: CASSTRGAGYEQYF

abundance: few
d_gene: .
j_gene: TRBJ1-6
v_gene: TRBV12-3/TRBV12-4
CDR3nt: TGTGCCAGCAGTCCGAGCGGGGGGAGCTATTCACCCCTCCACTTT
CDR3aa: CASSPSGGSYSPLHF

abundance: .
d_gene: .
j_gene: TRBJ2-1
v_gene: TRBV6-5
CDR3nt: TGTGCCAGCAGTTACCTCCGGGGGGCGGATGAGCAGTTCTTC
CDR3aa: CASSYLRGADEQFF

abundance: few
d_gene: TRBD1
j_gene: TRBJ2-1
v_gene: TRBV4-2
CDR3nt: TGTGCCAGCAGCTCCGGACAGGGGGCATGGAATGAGCAGTTCTTC
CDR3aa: CASSSGQGAWNEQFF

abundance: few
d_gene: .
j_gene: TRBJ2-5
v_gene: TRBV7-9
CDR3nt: TGTGCCAGCAGTTATAGCGAGCTAGCTGGAGAGACCCAGTACTTC
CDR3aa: CASSYSELAGETQYF

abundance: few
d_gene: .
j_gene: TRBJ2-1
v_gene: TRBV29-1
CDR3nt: TGCAGCGTTGAAGGGACAACTTACAATGAGCAGTTCTTC
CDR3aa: CSVEGTTYNEQFF